This T cell receptor beta chain derives from a study of early T cells in non-severe SARS-CoV-2 infection. For the study at large: Bulk RNA taken from unsorted whole blood was sequenced, leaving chains unpaired.

This clonotype was observed a handful of times. Its antigen is not identified. Unique molecular identifiers were added to individual cDNA molecules. From the 5' RACE reads, TCRdb called clonotypes with MiXCR, one entry per CDR3 protein. The sample includes under 70,000 distinct CDR3 sequences, around 5.7% seen only once; the top ten take around 3.5%. Germline V gene data show CDR1 as SGHRS and CDR2 as YFSETQ. Trimming left V 4 bases short and J 2 bases short, with 14 bases between. This CDR3 region has 15 residues. Study observations and caveats: Matching against VDJdb likely underestimated virus-specific expansions, favoring anti-spike CD8.

The V call is TRBV5-1, the J call TRBJ2-3; possibly TRBD1 or TRBD2 for D (5 bases each). The specimen was whole blood, collected at baseline. This clonotype was sampled from an adult who was a healthcare worker with PCR-confirmed SARS-CoV-2 infection or an uninfected control (not recorded which). CDR3 nucleotides: TGCGCCAGCAGCCCTTCAGGGACCGCCACAGATACGCAGTATTTT. This codes for CASSPSGTATDTQYF.